Below, 30 T cell receptor beta chains from the same sample are listed, as sequenced in a study of cytomegalovirus exposure and HLA in healthy donors. Amplification used 60 Vbeta primers and 13 Jbeta primers. TCRdb's table, derived via immunoSEQ multiplex PCR, lists solely in-frame clones and lacks some. In all, the sample yields fewer than 150,000 clones. Sequencing was performed on PBMCs. These receptors originate from a woman in her fifties or sixties in good health and CMV-seronegative.

This rearrangement joins TRBV28 to TRBJ1-1; D is perhaps TRBD1 (6 bases). Trimming took off 6 bases at V and 6 bases at J, with 14 bases between the two ends. The CDR3 covers 13 residues. In germline, CDR1 is MDHEN, CDR2 SYDVKM. The CDR3 is CASRLSGDAEAFF. As DNA, the CDR3 is TGTGCCAGCAGGCTGTCAGGGGACGCTGAAGCTTTCTTT.

The genes are TRBV19 and TRBJ2-7, with 8 bases matching TRBD1. Losses at the gene ends were 5 bases for V and 1 base for J; bases not matched to a gene: 4. There are 14 residues in the CDR3. The germline V gene encodes CDR1 LNHDA and CDR2 SQIVND (reference sequence). The DNA of the CDR3 is TGTGCCAGTAGTCAGAGGGACAGGTCCTACGAGCAGTACTTC. Amino acids: CASSQRDRSYEQYF.

The chain joins TRBV30 to TRBJ1-6; 7 bases agree with TRBD1. This CDR3 comprises 16 residues. J was trimmed by 8 bases and V by 3 bases; bases with no gene match: 13. Germline CDR1 and CDR2: GTSNPN and SVGIG (reference sequence). The CDR3 DNA sequence: TGTGCCTGGAGCCAAAGGGGGACAGTAGACTATTCACCCCTCCACTTT. Encoded protein: CAWSQRGTVDYSPLHF.

The chain couples TRBV5-4 to TRBJ1-1; 9 bases align to TRBD1. The CDR3 sequence is 17 residues long. Germline assignment: CDR1 SGHNT and CDR2 YYREEE (reference sequence). Unmatched junction bases numbered 10, after V lost 3 bases and J lost 1 base. In nucleotides, the CDR3 is TGTGCCAGCAGCTCCGGGACAGGGAGGTTGACGAACACTGAAGCTTTCTTT. As protein: CASSSGTGRLTNTEAFF.

J is TRBJ1-2 and V is TRBV7-8; D may be TRBD1 (6 bases). V lost 1 base to trimming and J lost 4 bases, with 10 bases between them. The V gene's germline CDR1 is SGHVS and CDR2 FQNEAQ. This CDR3 comprises 14 residues. The CDR3 DNA reads TGTGCCAGCAGCTTAGGGGGGCCTTCCTATGGCTACACCTTC. This codes for CASSLGGPSYGYTF.

The rearrangement joins TRBV4-1 to TRBJ1-2; TRBD1 matches at 9 bases. Germline loops: CDR1 MGHRA, CDR2 YSYEKL. With 6 bases clipped from V and 7 bases from J, the junction kept 9 bases outside the gene matches. CDR3 length: 14 residues. CDR3 DNA: TGCGCCAGCAGTACTACAGGGGGCGGAGGTGGCTACACCTTC. It translates to CASSTTGGGGGYTF.

J is TRBJ1-3 and V is TRBV19; tentatively, D is TRBD1 (5 bases). Per the germline V gene, CDR1 is LNHDA and CDR2 is SQIVND (reference sequence). The ends were cut back, 4 bases at V and 0 bases at J, with 7 bases in the middle. This CDR3 contains 14 residues. In nucleotides, the CDR3 is TGTGCCAGTAGTACAGGGCTCTCTGGAAACACCATATATTTT. It encodes CASSTGLSGNTIYF.

The chain combines TRBV5-1 with TRBJ1-2, with D perhaps matching TRBD1 (6 bases). Trimming removed 4 bases from V and 4 bases from J, with 8 bases in between. The CDR3 has 12 residues. Germline V gene sequence: CDR1 SGHRS, CDR2 YFSETQ. The CDR3 DNA follows: TGCGCCAGCAGCCGGGACATCTATGGCTACACCTTC. Protein: CASSRDIYGYTF. Full variable domain (rest looked up from reference TRBV5-1 and TRBJ1-2): KAGVTQTPRYLIKTRGQQVTLSCSPISGHRSVSWYQQTPGQGLQFLFEYFSETQRNKGNFPGRFSGRQFSNSRSEMNVSTLELGDSALYLCASSRDIYGYTFGSGTRLTVV.

The chain uses TRBV29-1 and TRBJ2-1; 10 positions match TRBD1. The CDR3 loop spans 14 amino acids. Germline-derived CDR1 and CDR2 are SQVTM and ANQGSEA. The trim removed 3 bases at V and 2 bases at J, leaving 1 base unmatched. The chain's CDR3 is CSVEDRGTYNEQFF. CDR3 DNA: TGCAGCGTTGAGGACAGGGGGACCTACAATGAGCAGTTCTTC.

V is TRBV28 and J is TRBJ2-7; 9 bases map to TRBD1. V was pared by 7 bases and J by 7 bases, with 14 bases of the junction left unmatched. The germline CDR1 and CDR2 sequences are MDHEN and SYDVKM. This CDR3 is built from 15 residues. The CDR3 nucleotides are TGTGCCAGCACCCTCCCGGACAGGGGATATGGGGAGCAGTACTTC. This translates into CASTLPDRGYGEQYF.

The genes are TRBV19 and TRBJ1-5, with D perhaps matching TRBD1 (6 bases). Looked up from germline, CDR1 is LNHDA and CDR2 is SQIVND (reference sequence). The V end was cut by 10 bases, the J end by 3 bases, with 16 bases between. This CDR3 region has 14 residues. CDR3 coding DNA: TGTGCCACCGTGGGCTACAGGGACAATCAGCCCCAGCATTTT. Translated, it gives CATVGYRDNQPQHF.

This rearrangement joins TRBV13 to TRBJ2-7; maybe TRBD1 (5 bases). CDR1 and CDR2 from the germline V gene are PRHDT and FYEKMQ (reference sequence). CDR3 length equals 15 residues. The V end lost 1 base, the J end lost 5 bases, and 15 bases lay between the germline ends. CDR3 residues: CASSLDGRRGNEQYF. CDR3 DNA: TGTGCCAGCAGCTTAGATGGGCGAAGGGGTAACGAGCAGTACTTC.

The V and J genes are TRBV4-1 and TRBJ1-4; D unclear. There are 17 residues in the CDR3. The germline V gene encodes CDR1 MGHRA and CDR2 YSYEKL. The V end was cut by 2 bases, the J end by 7 bases, with 20 bases between. This CDR3 is CASSQLDLGLTGEKLFF. The CDR3 region has the DNA TGCGCCAGCAGCCAACTCGACCTCGGGTTGACGGGTGAAAAACTGTTTTTT.

V is TRBV5-4 and J is TRBJ2-5; 8 bases agree with TRBD1. The CDR3 is 14 residues long. V trimming: 5 bases; J trimming: 4 bases; junction bases outside the gene matches: 7. Per germline, CDR1 SGHNT and CDR2 YYREEE (reference sequence). The CDR3 coding sequence is TGTGCCAGCAGGGATCAGGGGGCCGGAGAGACCCAGTACTTC. This encodes CASRDQGAGETQYF.

The chain couples TRBV5-4 to TRBJ1-1; a possible D gene is TRBD1 (5 bases). CDR1 and CDR2 (germline): SGHNT, YYREEE (reference sequence). The CDR3 length is 17 residues. V was shortened by 0 bases and J by 2 bases, with 17 bases between the two germline ends. The CDR3 DNA reads TGTGCCAGCAGCTTGGCCAGGGAAAGAACTTTAAACACTGAAGCTTTCTTT. Amino acids: CASSLARERTLNTEAFF. Filled out from reference TRBV5-4 and TRBJ1-1, the complete variable domain reads ETGVTQSPTHLIKTRGQQVTLRCSSQSGHNTVSWYQQALGQGPQFIFQYYREEENGRGNFPPRFSGLQFPNYSSELNVNALELDDSALYLCASSLARERTLNTEAFFGQGTRLTVV.

The chain uses TRBV11-2 and TRBJ2-3; D not resolved. The CDR3 length is 16 residues. CDR1 SGHAT and CDR2 FQNNGV come from the germline V gene. Trimming pared 5 bases from V and 2 bases from J, leaving 17 bases between. The CDR3 loop reads CASSPRIDPYTDTQYF. The CDR3, as DNA: TGTGCCAGCAGCCCCAGGATAGACCCTTACACAGATACGCAGTATTTT.

Here the CDR3 reads CASTAEGDTQYF. The DNA of the CDR3 is TGCGCCAGCACCGCGGAGGGAGATACGCAGTATTTT. This rearrangement joins TRBV5-1 to TRBJ2-3; maybe TRBD2 (6 bases). This CDR3 contains 12 residues. V lost 6 bases and J 5 bases, leaving 10 bases between the germline ends. Germline lookup yields CDR1 SGHRS and CDR2 YFSETQ.

The chain has TRBV5-8 and TRBJ2-1, with 8 bases fitting TRBD1. V lost 4 bases to trimming and J lost 1 base; unmatched junction nucleotides: 4. The CDR3 has 15 amino acids. The germline CDR1 and CDR2 sequences are SGHTS and YDEGEE. CDR3 bases: TGTGCCAGCAGCGTTACAGGGGGTTCCTACAATGAGCAGTTCTTC. Translating gives CASSVTGGSYNEQFF.

V is TRBV15 and J is TRBJ1-1; 7 positions agree with TRBD1. The CDR3 sequence is 16 residues long. V lost 0 bases, J lost 3 bases, and 7 bases stayed unmatched. The germline CDR1 and CDR2 sequences are LNHNV and YYDKDF (reference sequence). The DNA for the CDR3 is TGTGCCACCAGCAGAGACCCTCCAGGGGGATACACTGAAGCTTTCTTT. It yields the protein CATSRDPPGGYTEAFF.

This rearrangement joins TRBV4-1 to TRBJ1-4, with TRBD1 matching 9 bases. Germline V CDR1 and CDR2: MGHRA, YSYEKL. The CDR3 has 17 residues. The V segment lost 2 bases and the J segment 3 bases; nucleotides outside the gene matches: 7. The CDR3 DNA follows: TGCGCCAGCAGCCAACACACAGGGGGCGACGCTAATGAAAAACTGTTTTTT. This gives the protein CASSQHTGGDANEKLFF.

The chain links TRBV2 to TRBJ2-1; D not resolved. The CDR3 sequence is 16 residues long. The V gene's germline CDR1 is SNHLY and CDR2 FYNNEI. V was cut by 0 bases and J by 3 bases, with 12 bases left in between. DNA of the CDR3: TGTGCCAGCAGTGAAGCGGTAGTGGTAAACTACAATGAGCAGTTCTTC. Protein product: CASSEAVVVNYNEQFF.

About this clone: Other DNA sequences from this sample encode an identical CDR3 as well. The chain recombines TRBV9 with TRBJ2-2; 9 nucleotides match TRBD1. Germline loops: CDR1 SGDLS, CDR2 YYNGEE. V lost 5 bases to trimming and J lost 3 bases; unmatched junction nucleotides: 5. The CDR3 covers 15 residues. This CDR3 is CASSAGQGYTGELFF. The CDR3 DNA is TGTGCCAGCAGTGCGGGACAGGGATACACCGGGGAGCTGTTTTTT.

The J gene is TRBJ1-5, the V gene TRBV28; TRBD1 matches 9 bases. The CDR3 contains 15 residues. The V segment lost 2 bases and the J segment 2 bases; nucleotides outside the gene matches: 1. Germline V CDR1 and CDR2: MDHEN, SYDVKM. The DNA of the CDR3 is TGTGCCAGCAGTTTACGGACAGGGGGCAATCAGCCCCAGCATTTT. It translates to CASSLRTGGNQPQHF.

J is TRBJ1-1 and V is TRBV10-1, with TRBD1 as a possible D gene (6 bases). The ends were cut back, 7 bases at V and 5 bases at J, with 17 bases in the middle. Germline lookup yields CDR1 WNHNN and CDR2 SYGVQD (reference sequence). The CDR3 has 14 amino acids. The CDR3 protein is CASTGGPGDTEAFF. The CDR3 DNA reads as TGCGCCAGCACGGGGGGCCCAGGGGATACTGAAGCTTTCTTT.

This chain links TRBV7-9 with TRBJ2-7, with TRBD1 identical over 7 bases. J lost 3 bases, V lost 1 base, and 3 bases had no gene match. CDR3 length: 14 residues. Germline V gene sequence: CDR1 SEHNR, CDR2 FQNEAQ (reference sequence). The CDR3 reads CASSLGGTDYEQYF. As DNA, the CDR3 is TGTGCCAGCAGCTTAGGGGGGACAGACTACGAGCAGTACTTC.

The chain employs TRBV19 and TRBJ1-1, with D unresolved. Trimming cost V 1 base and J 1 base, with 7 bases left between them. This CDR3 region has 14 residues. CDR1 is LNHDA and CDR2 is SQIVND in the germline V gene (reference sequence). CDR3 DNA: TGTGCCAGTAGTATAGTTCGGGGGAACACTGAAGCTTTCTTT. Its translation is CASSIVRGNTEAFF.

The chain has TRBV4-1 and TRBJ2-7, with 11 nucleotides matching TRBD1. J lost 6 bases, V lost 3 bases, and 19 bases had no gene match. Per the germline V gene, CDR1 is MGHRA and CDR2 is YSYEKL. This CDR3 comprises 19 residues. CDR3 DNA sequence: TGCGCCAGCAGCCACTTAAAGGGGACAGGGGGAGTGTGGGGAGGCGAGCAGTACTTC. Translated: CASSHLKGTGGVWGGEQYF.

The chain recombines TRBV30 with TRBJ2-5, with 8 bases lining up with TRBD2. CDR3 length equals 15 residues. Germline CDR1 GTSNPN, CDR2 SVGIG (reference sequence). The V and J ends lost 1 base and 0 bases, in that order; junction bases with no gene match: 4. CDR3 sequence (DNA): TGTGCCTGGAGTGCCGGACTAGCAAACCAAGAGACCCAGTACTTC. Protein sequence: CAWSAGLANQETQYF.

The CDR3 reads CASSPIRDRDSYEQYF. The CDR3 DNA reads TGTGCCAGCAGCCCGATCCGGGACAGGGATTCCTACGAGCAGTACTTC. This rearrangement joins TRBV5-4 to TRBJ2-7; 9 bases agree with TRBD1. Unmatched junction bases numbered 9, after V lost 4 bases and J lost 1 base. This CDR3 has 16 amino acids. The germline V gene has CDR1 SGHNT and CDR2 YYREEE (reference sequence). The whole variable domain, filled in from reference TRBV5-4 and TRBJ2-7, reads ETGVTQSPTHLIKTRGQQVTLRCSSQSGHNTVSWYQQALGQGPQFIFQYYREEENGRGNFPPRFSGLQFPNYSSELNVNALELDDSALYLCASSPIRDRDSYEQYFGPGTRLTVT.

The rearrangement uses TRBV7-2 and TRBJ2-5, with TRBD2 identical over 13 bases. The end of the DNA aligns better with TRBJ2-7, so the J call may be wrong. The CDR3 runs 16 residues. Germline V gene lookup returns CDR1 SGHTA and CDR2 FQGNSA. The CDR3 here is CASSSKLAGGPDEQYF. CDR3 coding DNA: TGTGCCAGCAGCTCTAAACTAGCGGGGGGGCCCGACGAGCAGTACTTC.